The next 18 T cell receptor beta chains were all read from a single sample in a study of cytomegalovirus exposure and HLA in healthy donors. PCR employed 60 Vbeta and 13 Jbeta primers. Assay used: immunoSEQ multiplex PCR; TCRdb lists only in-frame clones, some missing. The sample includes about 120,000 clones, roughly 80% of them seen just once. The specimen was PBMCs. The origin of the receptors is a woman aged 40 to 55 in good health and CMV-seropositive.

V is TRBV19 and J is TRBJ2-1, with no clear D. Between the trimmed V and J ends, which lost 4 bases and 0 bases, there was a span of 19 bases. The CDR3 length is 18 residues. CDR1 and CDR2 from the germline V gene are LNHDA and SQIVND (reference sequence). The CDR3 bases are TGTGCCAGTAGTAGACCCACTCTAGACTTCTTCTCCTACAATGAGCAGTTCTTC. This translates into CASSRPTLDFFSYNEQFF.

The genes are TRBV7-9 and TRBJ2-7, with 7 bases identical to TRBD2. The V gene's germline CDR1 is SEHNR and CDR2 FQNEAQ (reference sequence). V dropped 3 bases and J dropped 0; count of bases not matched to a gene: 2. This CDR3 is built from 14 residues. The CDR3 is CASSFWDYSYEQYF. The DNA for the CDR3 is TGTGCCAGCAGCTTTTGGGACTACTCCTACGAGCAGTACTTC.

This clone was counted a few times. The rearrangement links TRBV5-1 to TRBJ2-1; perhaps TRBD1 as D (5 bases). The CDR3 spans 15 residues. Germline loops: CDR1 SGHRS, CDR2 YFSETQ. Trimming left V 1 base short and J 0 bases short, with 8 bases between. The CDR3: CASSLQQGSYNEQFF. In DNA form, the CDR3 reads TGCGCCAGCAGCTTGCAGCAGGGCTCCTACAATGAGCAGTTCTTC.

The chain links TRBV7-2 to TRBJ2-1, with TRBD2 identical over 7 bases. This CDR3 is built from 16 residues. CDR1 SGHTA and CDR2 FQGNSA come from the germline V gene. The trim removed 2 bases at V and 7 bases at J, leaving 11 bases unmatched. The CDR3 DNA follows: TGTGCCAGCAGCTTATTCGGGAGGAACGAATGGAATGAGCAGTTCTTC. This codes for CASSLFGRNEWNEQFF.

This clone was seen a single time. The CDR3 bases are TGTGCCAGCAGCTTCGACACTAGCGGGGGGGTCGCCGAGCAGTACTTC. Its protein product is CASSFDTSGGVAEQYF. The chain carries TRBV5-4 and TRBJ2-7; 13 bases agree with TRBD2. The germline V gene has CDR1 SGHNT and CDR2 YYREEE (reference sequence). The CDR3 totals 16 residues. V lost 2 bases and J lost 6; bases outside the gene matches: 8. The whole variable domain, remainder taken from reference TRBV5-4 and TRBJ2-7, is ETGVTQSPTHLIKTRGQQVTLRCSSQSGHNTVSWYQQALGQGPQFIFQYYREEENGRGNFPPRFSGLQFPNYSSELNVNALELDDSALYLCASSFDTSGGVAEQYFGPGTRLTVT.

CDR3 residues: CAPKGLGGGRDEQFF. The CDR3 coding sequence is TGTGCTCCAAAAGGCTTAGGTGGAGGGCGGGATGAGCAGTTCTTC. The chain recombines TRBV19 with TRBJ2-1; D might be TRBD2 (6 bases). Germline V gene data show CDR1 as LNHDA and CDR2 as SQIVND (reference sequence). The CDR3 covers 15 residues. Complete variable domain (other parts from reference TRBV19 and TRBJ2-1): DGGITQSPKYLFRKEGQNVTLSCEQNLNHDAMYWYRQDPGQGLRLIYYSQIVNDFQKGDIAEGYSVSREKKESFPLTVTSAQKNPTAFYLCAPKGLGGGRDEQFFGPGTRLTVL.

The J gene is TRBJ2-3, the V gene TRBV9, with TRBD2 as a possible D gene (6 bases). The CDR3 runs to 14 residues. Germline assignment: CDR1 SGDLS and CDR2 YYNGEE. Trimming left V 4 bases short and J 5 bases short, with 14 bases between. The CDR3 loop reads CASSNRVGGDTQYF. In nucleotides, the CDR3 is TGTGCCAGCAGCAACCGGGTGGGGGGAGATACGCAGTATTTT.

This chain joins TRBV7-9 and TRBJ1-1, with 8 bases matching TRBD1. With V trimmed by 5 bases and J by 5 bases, 10 bases remained unmatched. Germline CDR1 reads SEHNR; CDR2 reads FQNEAQ (reference sequence). The CDR3 runs 15 residues. CDR3 sequence reads: CASSVSGGYGTEAFF. In DNA form, the CDR3 reads TGTGCCAGCAGCGTTTCAGGGGGCTACGGGACTGAAGCTTTCTTT.

V usage is TRBV7-2 and J usage is TRBJ2-5; 9 nucleotides align to TRBD2. The better agreement between TRBJ2-7 and the DNA end casts doubt on the J call. CDR3 length: 15 amino acids. Germline V CDR1 and CDR2: SGHTA, FQGNSA. CDR3 nucleotide sequence: TGTGCCAGCAGCTTAGGGGTAGCGGGGGCCTACGAGCAGTACTTC. It is translated as CASSLGVAGAYEQYF.

This clone has a single count. The chain recombines TRBV19 with TRBJ1-2; 8 positions match TRBD1. From germline, CDR1 is LNHDA and CDR2 SQIVND (reference sequence). The CDR3 length is 14 residues. J gave up 1 base and V 10 bases, and 8 bases lay outside the gene matches. For the CDR3, the DNA is TGTGCCACCATACAGGGGGGAGATAACTATGGCTACACCTTC. Its translation is CATIQGGDNYGYTF.

The chain links TRBV6-5 to TRBJ1-2; D unclear. From germline, CDR1 is MNHEY and CDR2 SVGAGI. This CDR3 comprises 13 residues. V was shortened by 5 bases and J by 4 bases, with 11 bases between the two germline ends. CDR3 coding DNA: TGTGCCAGCAGTGCCTCCAGCGTCTATGGCTACACCTTC. Protein: CASSASSVYGYTF.

This chain connects TRBV2 to TRBJ2-5; 7 nucleotides align to TRBD2. Germline V gene sequence: CDR1 SNHLY, CDR2 FYNNEI. The CDR3 sequence is 14 residues long. Trimming took 8 bases from V and 4 from J; bases not matched to a gene: 10. The CDR3 sequence: CASRLAAGGETQYF. The CDR3 coding sequence is TGTGCCAGCCGACTAGCTGCCGGTGGAGAGACCCAGTACTTC.

This clone was seen only once. Its ends do not fully match the called genes, so a read error is possible. The chain joins TRBV7-7 to TRBJ2-3, with 11 bases aligning to TRBD2. Germline CDR1 is SSHAT and CDR2 is FNYEAQ (reference sequence). The CDR3 spans 15 residues. In DNA, the CDR3 is TGTGCTAGCAGCTTAGGACTAGCGGGCGTGGATACGCAGTATTTT. Residues: CASSLGLAGVDTQYF. Full variable domain (missing parts from reference TRBV7-7 and TRBJ2-3): GAGVSQSPRYKVTKRGQDVTLRCDPISSHATLYWYQQALGQGPEFLTYFNYEAQPDKSGLPSDRFSAERPEGSISTLTIQRTEQRDSAMYRCASSLGLAGVDTQYFGPGTRLTVL.

This clone was detected a few times. V usage is TRBV7-6 and J usage is TRBJ2-3; 8 bases agree with TRBD1. Germline CDR1 reads SGHVS; CDR2 reads FNYEAQ. The V and J ends lost 5 bases and 2 bases, in that order; junction bases with no gene match: 9. CDR3 size: 16 residues. The CDR3 sequence is CASSPSPQGATDTQYF. In DNA, the CDR3 is TGTGCCAGCAGCCCCTCACCCCAGGGGGCCACAGATACGCAGTATTTT.

V is TRBV15 and J is TRBJ2-3, with D maybe TRBD1 (6 bases). This CDR3 region has 16 residues. The V gene's germline CDR1 is LNHNV and CDR2 YYDKDF (reference sequence). Deletions cut 4 bases from V and 3 bases from J, with 17 bases between. DNA for the CDR3: TGTGCCACCAGCAACCGAGGGGGTTTTTGGACAGATACGCAGTATTTT. This sequence encodes CATSNRGGFWTDTQYF.

CDR3 protein: CASSMTRGQETQYF. The CDR3 DNA follows: TGTGCCAGTAGTATGACCAGGGGTCAAGAGACCCAGTACTTC. The rearrangement uses TRBV19 and TRBJ2-5, with D possibly being TRBD1 (6 bases). This CDR3 has 14 residues. Germline CDR1 and CDR2: LNHDA and SQIVND (reference sequence). With 3 bases removed from V and 2 bases from J, the gap between germline ends came to 10 bases.

The rearrangement joins TRBV2 to TRBJ1-5; TRBD1 might be the D (6 bases). The V gene's germline CDR1 is SNHLY and CDR2 FYNNEI. V was pared by 5 bases and J by 7 bases, with 21 bases between. This CDR3 has 16 amino acids. CDR3 amino acids: CASSPSTGRGGQPQHF. Written as DNA, the CDR3 is TGTGCCAGCAGTCCATCCACAGGCAGGGGCGGGCAGCCCCAGCATTTT.

This chain uses TRBV6-5 with TRBJ2-3; D not resolved. V dropped 2 bases and J dropped 6 bases, with 3 bases sitting between them. CDR1 is MNHEY and CDR2 is SVGAGI in the germline V gene. The CDR3 is 11 amino acids. Here the CDR3 DNA reads TGTGCCAGCAGTTACCTCGATACGCAGTATTTT. Residues: CASSYLDTQYF.